The clone carrying this T cell receptor beta chain is judged medium-sized. Looked up from germline, CDR1 is SEHNR and CDR2 is FQNEAQ (reference sequence). V was pared by 0 bases and J by 1 base, with 6 bases of the junction left unmatched. This CDR3 spans 17 amino acids. These data are taken from a study of T cells after yellow fever vaccination. The overall study: Low-cell-number fractions were prepared with SMART-Seq v4 Ultra Low Input. Study observations and caveats: Reappearing after the booster were most of the clones from primary vaccination (roughly 96% CD4, about 88% CD8). A secondary response was less intense yet reached its peak sooner, at day 5 versus 15.

A 5'RACE template-switching step, the method used to make TCR cDNA, added a universal primer site and UMIs. TCRdb reprocessed the 5' RACE reads with MiXCR, giving one entry per CDR3 protein. The sample has 35,000 to 55,000 distinct CDR3 sequences; 5.5% to 8% are singletons. Sequenced here: PBMCs, either bulk or a sorted T-cell subset (CD4+, CD8+, memory, or dextramer-sorted; not recorded which), sampled 45 days after the yellow fever booster vaccination. The rearrangement uses TRBV7-9 and TRBJ2-1; 7 nucleotides agree with TRBD1. This sequence was found in a man aged 25-45 years who received the YFV17D yellow fever vaccine. The CDR3: CASSLARDSASYNEQFF. As DNA, the CDR3 is TGTGCCAGCAGCTTAGCCCGGGACAGTGCTTCCTACAATGAGCAGTTCTTC.